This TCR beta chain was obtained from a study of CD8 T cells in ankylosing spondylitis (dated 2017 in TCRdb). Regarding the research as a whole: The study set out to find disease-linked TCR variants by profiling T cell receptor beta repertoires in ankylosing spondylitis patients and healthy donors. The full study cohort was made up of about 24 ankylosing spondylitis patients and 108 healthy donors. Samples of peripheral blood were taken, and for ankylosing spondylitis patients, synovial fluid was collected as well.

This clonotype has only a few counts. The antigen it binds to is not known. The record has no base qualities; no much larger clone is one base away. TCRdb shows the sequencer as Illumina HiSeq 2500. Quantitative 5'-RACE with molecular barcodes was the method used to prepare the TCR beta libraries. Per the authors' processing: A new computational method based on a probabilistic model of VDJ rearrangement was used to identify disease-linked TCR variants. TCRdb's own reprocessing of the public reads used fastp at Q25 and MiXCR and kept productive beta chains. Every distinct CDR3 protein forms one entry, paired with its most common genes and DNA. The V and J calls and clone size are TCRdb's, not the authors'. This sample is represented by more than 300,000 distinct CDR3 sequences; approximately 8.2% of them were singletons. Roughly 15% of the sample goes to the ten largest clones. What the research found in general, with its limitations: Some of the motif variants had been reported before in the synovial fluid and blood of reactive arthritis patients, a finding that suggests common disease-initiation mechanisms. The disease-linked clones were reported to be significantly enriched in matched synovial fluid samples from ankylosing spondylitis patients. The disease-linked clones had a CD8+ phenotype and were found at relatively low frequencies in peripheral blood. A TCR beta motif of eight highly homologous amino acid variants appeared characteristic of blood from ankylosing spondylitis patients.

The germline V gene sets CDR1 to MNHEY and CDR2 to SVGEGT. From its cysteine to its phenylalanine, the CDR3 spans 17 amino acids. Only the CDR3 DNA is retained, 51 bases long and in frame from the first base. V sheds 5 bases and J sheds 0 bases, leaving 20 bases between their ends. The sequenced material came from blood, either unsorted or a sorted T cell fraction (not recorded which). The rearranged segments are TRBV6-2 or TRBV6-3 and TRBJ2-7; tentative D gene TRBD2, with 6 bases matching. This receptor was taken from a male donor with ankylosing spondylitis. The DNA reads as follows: TGTGCCAGCAGTCCGCGTTCCGGGACCGGGAGCTCCTACGAGCAGTACTTC. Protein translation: CASSPRSGTGSSYEQYF.